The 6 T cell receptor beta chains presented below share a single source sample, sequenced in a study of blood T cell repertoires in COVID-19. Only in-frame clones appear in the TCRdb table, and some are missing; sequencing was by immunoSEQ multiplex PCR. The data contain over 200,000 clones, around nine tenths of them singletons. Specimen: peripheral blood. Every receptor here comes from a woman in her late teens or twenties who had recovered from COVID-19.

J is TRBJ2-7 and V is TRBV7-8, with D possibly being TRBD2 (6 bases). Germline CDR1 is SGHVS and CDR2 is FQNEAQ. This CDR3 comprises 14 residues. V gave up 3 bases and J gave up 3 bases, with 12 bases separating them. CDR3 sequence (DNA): TGTGCCAGCAGCTTCTCTAGCGCCGACTACGAGCAGTACTTC. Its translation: CASSFSSADYEQYF.

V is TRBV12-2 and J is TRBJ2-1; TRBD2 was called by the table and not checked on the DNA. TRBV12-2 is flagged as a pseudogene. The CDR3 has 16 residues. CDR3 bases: TGTGCAAGTCGCTTAGAATCCTATAGCTCCTACAATGAGCAGTTCTTC. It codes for CASRLESYSSYNEQFF.

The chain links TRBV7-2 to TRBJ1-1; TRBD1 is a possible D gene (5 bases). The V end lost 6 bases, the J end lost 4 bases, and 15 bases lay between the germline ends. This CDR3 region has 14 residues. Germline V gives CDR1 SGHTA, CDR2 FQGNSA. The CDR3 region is CASRPPWQGTEAFF. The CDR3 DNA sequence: TGTGCCAGCAGGCCTCCTTGGCAGGGCACTGAAGCTTTCTTT.

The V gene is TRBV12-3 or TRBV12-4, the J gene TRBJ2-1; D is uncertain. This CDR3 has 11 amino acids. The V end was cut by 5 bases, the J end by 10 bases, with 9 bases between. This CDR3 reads CASSRGAEQFF. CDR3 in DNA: TGTGCCAGCAGTAGAGGAGCCGAGCAGTTCTTC.

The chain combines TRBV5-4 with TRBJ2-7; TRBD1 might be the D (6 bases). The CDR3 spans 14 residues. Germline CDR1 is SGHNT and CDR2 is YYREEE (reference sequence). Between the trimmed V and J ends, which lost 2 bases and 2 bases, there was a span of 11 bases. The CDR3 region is CASSFDGGAYEQYF. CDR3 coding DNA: TGTGCCAGCAGCTTTGATGGGGGCGCCTACGAGCAGTACTTC.

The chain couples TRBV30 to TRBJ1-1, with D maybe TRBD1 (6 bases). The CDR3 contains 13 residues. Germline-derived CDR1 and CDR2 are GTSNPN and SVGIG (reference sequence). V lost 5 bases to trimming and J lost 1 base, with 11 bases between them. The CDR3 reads CAWGGHPNTEAFF. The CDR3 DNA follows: TGTGCCTGGGGGGGACATCCGAACACTGAAGCTTTCTTT.